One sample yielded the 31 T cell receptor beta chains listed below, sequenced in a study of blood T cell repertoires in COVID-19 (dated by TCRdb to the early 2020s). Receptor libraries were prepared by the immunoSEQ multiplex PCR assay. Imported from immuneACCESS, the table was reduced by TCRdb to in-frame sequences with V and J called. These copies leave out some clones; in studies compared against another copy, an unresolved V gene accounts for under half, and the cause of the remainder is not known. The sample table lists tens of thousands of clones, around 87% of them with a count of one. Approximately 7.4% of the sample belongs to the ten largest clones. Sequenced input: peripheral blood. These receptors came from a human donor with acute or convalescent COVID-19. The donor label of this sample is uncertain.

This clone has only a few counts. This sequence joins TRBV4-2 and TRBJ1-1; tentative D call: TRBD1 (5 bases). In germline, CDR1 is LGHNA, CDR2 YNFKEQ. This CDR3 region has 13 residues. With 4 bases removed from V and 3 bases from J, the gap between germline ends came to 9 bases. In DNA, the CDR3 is TGTGCCAGCAGCCTCAGGGCCGACACTGAAGCTTTCTTT. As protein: CASSLRADTEAFF.

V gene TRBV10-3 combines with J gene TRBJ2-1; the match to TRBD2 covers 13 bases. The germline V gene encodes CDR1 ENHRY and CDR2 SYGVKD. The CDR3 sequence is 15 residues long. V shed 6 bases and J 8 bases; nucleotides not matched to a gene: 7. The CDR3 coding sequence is TGTGCCATCAGGGGGGGGACTAGCGGGGATTATGAGCAGTTCTTC. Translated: CAIRGGTSGDYEQFF.

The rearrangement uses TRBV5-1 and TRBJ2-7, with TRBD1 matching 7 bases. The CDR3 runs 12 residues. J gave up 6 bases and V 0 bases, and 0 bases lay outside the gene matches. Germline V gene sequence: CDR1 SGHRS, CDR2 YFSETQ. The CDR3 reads CASSLDRGEQYF. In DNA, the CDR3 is TGCGCCAGCAGCTTGGACAGGGGCGAGCAGTACTTC.

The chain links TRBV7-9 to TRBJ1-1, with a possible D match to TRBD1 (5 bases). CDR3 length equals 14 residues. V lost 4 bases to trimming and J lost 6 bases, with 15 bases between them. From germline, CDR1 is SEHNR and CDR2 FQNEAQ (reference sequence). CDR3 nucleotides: TGTGCCAGCAGCTCCGAAGTCCAGGGTTCTGAAGCTTTCTTT. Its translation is CASSSEVQGSEAFF.

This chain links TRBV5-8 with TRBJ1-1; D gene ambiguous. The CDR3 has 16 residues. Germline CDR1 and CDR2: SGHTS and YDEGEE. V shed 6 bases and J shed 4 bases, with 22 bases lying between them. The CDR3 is CASIPIVRFGVTEAFF. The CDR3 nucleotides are TGTGCCAGCATCCCAATTGTCCGATTCGGGGTCACTGAAGCTTTCTTT.

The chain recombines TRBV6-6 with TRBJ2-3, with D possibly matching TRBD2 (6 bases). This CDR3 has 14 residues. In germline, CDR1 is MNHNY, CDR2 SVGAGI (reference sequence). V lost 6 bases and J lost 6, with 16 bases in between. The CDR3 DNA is TGTGCCAGCAGGGGGGGTATCGGTACGGATACGCAGTATTTT. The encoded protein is CASRGGIGTDTQYF.

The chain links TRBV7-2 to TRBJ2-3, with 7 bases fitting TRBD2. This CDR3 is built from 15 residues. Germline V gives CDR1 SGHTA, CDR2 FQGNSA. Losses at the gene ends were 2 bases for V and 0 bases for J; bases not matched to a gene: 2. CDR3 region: CASSLSGDSTDTQYF. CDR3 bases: TGTGCCAGCAGCTTAAGCGGGGACAGCACAGATACGCAGTATTTT.

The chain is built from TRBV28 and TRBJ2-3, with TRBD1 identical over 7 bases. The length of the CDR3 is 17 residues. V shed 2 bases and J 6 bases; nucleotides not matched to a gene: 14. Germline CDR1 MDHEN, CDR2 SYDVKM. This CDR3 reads CASSLIQMDRRWDTQYF. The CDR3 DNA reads TGTGCCAGCAGTTTAATTCAAATGGACAGGAGGTGGGATACGCAGTATTTT. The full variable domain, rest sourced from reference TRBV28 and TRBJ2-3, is DVKVTQSSRYLVKRTGEKVFLECVQDMDHENMFWYRQDPGLGLRLIYFSYDVKMKEKGDIPEGYSVSREKKERFSLILESASTNQTSMYLCASSLIQMDRRWDTQYFGPGTRLTVL.

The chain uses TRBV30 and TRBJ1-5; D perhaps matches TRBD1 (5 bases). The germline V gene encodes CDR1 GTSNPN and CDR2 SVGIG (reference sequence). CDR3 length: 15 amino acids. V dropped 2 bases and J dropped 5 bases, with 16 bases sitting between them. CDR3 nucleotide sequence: TGTGCCTGGAGTACCCAAGGGGCGAGATATCAGCCCCAGCATTTT. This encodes CAWSTQGARYQPQHF. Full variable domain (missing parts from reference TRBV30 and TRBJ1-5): SQTIHQWPATLVQPVGSPLSLECTVEGTSNPNLYWYRQAAGRGLQLLFYSVGIGQISSEVPQNLSASRPQDRQFILSSKKLLLSDSGFYLCAWSTQGARYQPQHFGDGTRLSIL.

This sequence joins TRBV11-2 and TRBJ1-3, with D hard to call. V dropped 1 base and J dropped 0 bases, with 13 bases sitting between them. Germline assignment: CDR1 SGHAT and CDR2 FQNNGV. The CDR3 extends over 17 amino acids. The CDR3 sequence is CASSLVPGTSSGNTIYF. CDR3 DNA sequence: TGTGCCAGCAGCTTAGTTCCCGGTACGAGCTCTGGAAACACCATATATTTT.

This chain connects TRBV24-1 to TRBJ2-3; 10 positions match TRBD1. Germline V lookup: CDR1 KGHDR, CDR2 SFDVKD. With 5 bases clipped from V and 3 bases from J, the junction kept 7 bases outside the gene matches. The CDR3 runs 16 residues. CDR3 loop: CATSGPDRGKTDTQYF. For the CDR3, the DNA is TGTGCCACCAGTGGCCCGGACAGGGGGAAGACAGATACGCAGTATTTT.

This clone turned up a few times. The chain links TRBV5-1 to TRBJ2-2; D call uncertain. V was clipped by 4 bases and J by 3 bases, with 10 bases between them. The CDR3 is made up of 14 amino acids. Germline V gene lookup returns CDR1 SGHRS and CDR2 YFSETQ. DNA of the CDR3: TGCGCCAGCAGCCCGCGGTGGGACACCGGGGAGCTGTTTTTT. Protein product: CASSPRWDTGELFF.

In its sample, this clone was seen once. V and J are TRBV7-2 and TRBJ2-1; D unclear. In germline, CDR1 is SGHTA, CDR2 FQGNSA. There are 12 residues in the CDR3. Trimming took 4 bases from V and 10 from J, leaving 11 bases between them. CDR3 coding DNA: TGTGCCAGCAGCTCAATGCTCGGGGAGCAGTTCTTC. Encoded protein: CASSSMLGEQFF.

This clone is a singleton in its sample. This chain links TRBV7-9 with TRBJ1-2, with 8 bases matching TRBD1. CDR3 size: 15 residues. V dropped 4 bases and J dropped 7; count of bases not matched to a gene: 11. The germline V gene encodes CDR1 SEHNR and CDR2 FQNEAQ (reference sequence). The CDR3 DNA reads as TGTGCCAGCAGCTCCCCCCCCCACAGGGGGGGTGGCTACACCTTC. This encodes CASSSPPHRGGGYTF.

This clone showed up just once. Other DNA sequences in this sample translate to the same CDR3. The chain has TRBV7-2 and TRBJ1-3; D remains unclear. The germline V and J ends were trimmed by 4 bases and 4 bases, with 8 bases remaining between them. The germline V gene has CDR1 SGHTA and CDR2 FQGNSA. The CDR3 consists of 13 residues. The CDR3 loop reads CASSSSGGNTIYF. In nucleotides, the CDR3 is TGTGCCAGCAGCTCGAGCGGCGGAAACACCATATATTTT.

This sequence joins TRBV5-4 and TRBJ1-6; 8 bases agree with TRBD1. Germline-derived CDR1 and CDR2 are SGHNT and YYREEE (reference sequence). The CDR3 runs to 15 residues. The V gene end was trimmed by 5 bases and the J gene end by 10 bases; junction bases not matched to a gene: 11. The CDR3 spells CASSWTGQEASPLHF. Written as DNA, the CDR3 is TGTGCCAGCAGTTGGACAGGGCAGGAAGCCTCACCCCTCCACTTT.

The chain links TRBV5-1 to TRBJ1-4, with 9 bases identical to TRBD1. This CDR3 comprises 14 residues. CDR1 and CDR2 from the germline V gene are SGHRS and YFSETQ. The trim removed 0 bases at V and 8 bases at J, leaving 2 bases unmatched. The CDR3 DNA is TGCGCCAGCAGCTTGGTGGACAGGGGCGAAAAACTGTTTTTT. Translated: CASSLVDRGEKLFF.

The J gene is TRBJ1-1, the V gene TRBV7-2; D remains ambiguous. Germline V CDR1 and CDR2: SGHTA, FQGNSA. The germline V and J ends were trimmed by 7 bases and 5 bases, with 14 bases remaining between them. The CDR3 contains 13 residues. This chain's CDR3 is CASTLREVTEAFF. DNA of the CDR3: TGTGCCAGCACCCTTAGGGAGGTGACTGAAGCTTTCTTT.

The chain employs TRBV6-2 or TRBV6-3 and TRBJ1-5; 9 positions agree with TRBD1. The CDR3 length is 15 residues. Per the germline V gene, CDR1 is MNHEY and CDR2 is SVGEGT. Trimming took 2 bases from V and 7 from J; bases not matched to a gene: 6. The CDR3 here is CASSYRDRVRQPQHF. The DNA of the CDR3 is TGTGCCAGCAGTTACCGGGACAGGGTTAGACAGCCCCAGCATTTT.

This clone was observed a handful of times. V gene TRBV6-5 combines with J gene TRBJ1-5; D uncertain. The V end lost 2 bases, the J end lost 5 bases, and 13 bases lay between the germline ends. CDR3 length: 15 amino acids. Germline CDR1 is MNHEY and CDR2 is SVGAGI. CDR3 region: CASSYGSGLDQPQHF. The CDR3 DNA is TGTGCCAGCAGTTACGGTTCGGGTCTGGATCAGCCCCAGCATTTT.

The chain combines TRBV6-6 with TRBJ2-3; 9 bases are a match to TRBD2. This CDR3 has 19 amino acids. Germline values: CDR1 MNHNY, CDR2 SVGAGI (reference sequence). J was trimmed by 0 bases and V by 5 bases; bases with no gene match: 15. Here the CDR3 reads CASSPSGASTVGSTDTQYF. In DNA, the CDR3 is TGTGCCAGCAGTCCTAGCGGGGCATCCACCGTTGGTAGCACAGATACGCAGTATTTT.

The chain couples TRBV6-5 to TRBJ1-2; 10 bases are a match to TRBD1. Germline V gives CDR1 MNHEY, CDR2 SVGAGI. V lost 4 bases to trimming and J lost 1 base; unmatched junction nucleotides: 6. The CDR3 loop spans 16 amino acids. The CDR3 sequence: CASSFLTGGDNYGYTF. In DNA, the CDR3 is TGTGCCAGCAGTTTTCTGACAGGGGGCGATAACTATGGCTACACCTTC.

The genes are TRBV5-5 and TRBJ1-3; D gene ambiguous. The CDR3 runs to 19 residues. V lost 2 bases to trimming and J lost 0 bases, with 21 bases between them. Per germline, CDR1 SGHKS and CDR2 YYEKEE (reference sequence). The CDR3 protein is CASSFERQARFSSGNTIYF. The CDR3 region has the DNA TGTGCCAGCAGCTTTGAACGGCAGGCTCGGTTCAGCTCTGGAAACACCATATATTTT.

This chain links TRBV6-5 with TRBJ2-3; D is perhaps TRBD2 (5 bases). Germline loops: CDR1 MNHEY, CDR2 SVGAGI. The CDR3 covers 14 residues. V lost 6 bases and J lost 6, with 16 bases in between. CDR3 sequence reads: CASSPAYSVDTQYF. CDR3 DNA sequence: TGTGCCAGCAGCCCCGCATATAGCGTTGATACGCAGTATTTT.

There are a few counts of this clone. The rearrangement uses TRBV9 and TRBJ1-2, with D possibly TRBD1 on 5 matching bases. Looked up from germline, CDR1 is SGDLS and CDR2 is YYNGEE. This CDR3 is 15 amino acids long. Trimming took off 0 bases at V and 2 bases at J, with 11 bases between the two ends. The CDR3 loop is CASSVEAGPNYGYTF. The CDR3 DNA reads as TGTGCCAGCAGCGTAGAGGCAGGGCCGAACTATGGCTACACCTTC.

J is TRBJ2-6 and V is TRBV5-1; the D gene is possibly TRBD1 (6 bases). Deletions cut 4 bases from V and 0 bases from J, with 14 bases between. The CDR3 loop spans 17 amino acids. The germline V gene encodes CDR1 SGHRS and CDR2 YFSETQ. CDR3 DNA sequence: TGCGCCAGCAGCCTAGGACAGTCCTTCTCTGGGGCCAACGTCCTGACTTTC. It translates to CASSLGQSFSGANVLTF. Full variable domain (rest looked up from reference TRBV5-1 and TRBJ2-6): KAGVTQTPRYLIKTRGQQVTLSCSPISGHRSVSWYQQTPGQGLQFLFEYFSETQRNKGNFPGRFSGRQFSNSRSEMNVSTLELGDSALYLCASSLGQSFSGANVLTFGAGSRLTVL.

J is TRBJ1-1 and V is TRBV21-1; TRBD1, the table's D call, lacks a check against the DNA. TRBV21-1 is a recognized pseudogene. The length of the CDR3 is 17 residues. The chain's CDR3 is CASSKVRQGAPHTEAFF. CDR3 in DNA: TGTGCCAGCAGCAAAGTACGACAGGGGGCGCCGCACACTGAAGCTTTCTTT.

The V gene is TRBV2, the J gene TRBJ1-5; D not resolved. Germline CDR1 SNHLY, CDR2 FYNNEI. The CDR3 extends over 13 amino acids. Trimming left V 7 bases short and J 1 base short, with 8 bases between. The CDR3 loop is CASNAGSNQPQHF. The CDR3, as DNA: TGTGCCAGCAATGCAGGAAGCAATCAGCCCCAGCATTTT. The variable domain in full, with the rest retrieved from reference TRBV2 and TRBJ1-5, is EPEVTQTPSHQVTQMGQEVILRCVPISNHLYFYWYRQILGQKVEFLVSFYNNEISEKSEIFDDQFSVERPDGSNFTLKIRSTKLEDSAMYFCASNAGSNQPQHFGDGTRLSIL.

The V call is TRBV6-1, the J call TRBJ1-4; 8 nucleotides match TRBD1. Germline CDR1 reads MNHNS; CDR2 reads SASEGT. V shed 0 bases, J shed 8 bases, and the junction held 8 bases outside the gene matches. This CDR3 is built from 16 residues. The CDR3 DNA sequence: TGTGCCAGCAGTGAAGCGCTCCAGGGGGCAAGGGAAAAACTGTTTTTT. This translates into CASSEALQGAREKLFF.

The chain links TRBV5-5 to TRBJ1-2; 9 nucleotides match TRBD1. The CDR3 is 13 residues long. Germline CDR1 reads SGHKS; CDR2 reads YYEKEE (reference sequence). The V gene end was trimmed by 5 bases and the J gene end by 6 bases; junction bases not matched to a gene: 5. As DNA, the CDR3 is TGTGCCAGCAGTCCCGGGACAGGGCATGGCTACACCTTC. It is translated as CASSPGTGHGYTF.

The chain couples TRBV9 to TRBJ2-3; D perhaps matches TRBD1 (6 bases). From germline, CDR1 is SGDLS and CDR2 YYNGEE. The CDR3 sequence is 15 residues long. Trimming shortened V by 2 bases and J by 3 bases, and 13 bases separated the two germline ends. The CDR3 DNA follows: TGTGCCAGCAGCGTTACAGGGAAAAGTACAGATACGCAGTATTTT. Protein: CASSVTGKSTDTQYF.